Below are 20 T cell receptor beta chains sequenced from a single sample in a study of T cell repertoires in aging, cancer and after chemotherapy. Peripheral blood genomic DNA, not sorted cells or RNA, was the template. Multiplex touch-down PCR with TRB-A/B primers amplified rearranged V-D-J TRB sequences. MiXCR was run by TCRdb on the multiplex PCR reads, yielding one entry per CDR3 protein. The table has over 10,000 distinct CDR3 sequences, around 23% seen once; the top ten hold roughly half. The sample comprised blood. The receptors were gathered from a human donor in good health.

This clonotype occurred a few times. This chain uses TRBV6-5 with TRBJ1-2; the D gene is possibly TRBD1 (5 bases). CDR1 MNHEY and CDR2 SVGAGI come from the germline V gene. V lost 7 bases to trimming and J lost 4 bases, with 19 bases between them. The CDR3 runs 15 residues. The CDR3 DNA follows: TGTGCCAGCACCAAGGGAGGGACCCTCTCCTATGGCTACACCTTC. Translated: CASTKGGTLSYGYTF.

The chain is built from TRBV28 and TRBJ2-3, with 10 bases lining up with TRBD1. This CDR3 region has 15 residues. J lost 1 base, V lost 6 bases, and 4 bases had no gene match. Per germline, CDR1 MDHEN and CDR2 SYDVKM. The CDR3 nucleotides are TGTGCCAGCAGGACAGGGGGCGCACGCACAGATACGCAGTATTTT. It codes for CASRTGGARTDTQYF.

Remarks on this clonotype: The junction departs from the called germline gene at one end, perhaps through a read error. The DNA for the CDR3 is TGCAGTACTAGAGGACAGTGGGGCGCGCCCCAGCATTTT. Translating it yields CSTRGQWGAPQHF. The genes are TRBV20-1 and TRBJ1-5; perhaps TRBD1 as D (6 bases). This CDR3 contains 13 residues. Germline CDR1 is DFQATT and CDR2 is SNEGSKA (reference sequence).

J is TRBJ2-3 and V is TRBV4-1; 12 bases line up with TRBD2. The CDR3 totals 20 residues. The trim removed 6 bases at V and 4 bases at J, leaving 20 bases unmatched. Germline values: CDR1 MGHRA, CDR2 YSYEKL. The CDR3, as DNA: TGCGCCAGCAGTCGTCGGGGGGCTAGCGGGGGGGCTGGTGGCGCAGATACGCAGTATTTT. Translating it yields CASSRRGASGGAGGADTQYF.

A single count supports this clonotype. This chain connects TRBV5-1 to TRBJ2-7; possible D gene TRBD2, 5 bases. CDR1 is SGHRS and CDR2 is YFSETQ in the germline V gene. The CDR3 loop spans 17 amino acids. V lost 0 bases and J 0 bases, leaving 16 bases between the germline ends. For the CDR3, the DNA is TGCGCCAGCAGCTTGGCTAGTTCGGAGGTCTACTCCTACGAGCAGTACTTC. Translated: CASSLASSEVYSYEQYF.

The V and J genes are TRBV20-1 and TRBJ1-4; a weak D match, TRBD1 (5 bases). V lost 4 bases, J lost 5 bases, and 17 bases lay in between. In germline, CDR1 is DFQATT, CDR2 SNEGSKA (reference sequence). The CDR3 has 15 residues. The CDR3 region is CSATPGGGGNEKLFF. The CDR3 nucleotides are TGCAGTGCTACCCCGGGGGGAGGAGGCAATGAAAAACTGTTTTTT.

The chain is built from TRBV4-3 and TRBJ2-4; 8 bases agree with TRBD2. Germline V gene sequence: CDR1 LGHNA, CDR2 YSLEER. With 6 bases clipped from V and 6 bases from J, the junction kept 7 bases outside the gene matches. The CDR3 has 14 residues. CDR3 protein: CASRPTSGGNIQYF. The CDR3 region has the DNA TGCGCCAGCAGACCCACAAGCGGGGGAAACATTCAGTACTTC.

The rearrangement joins TRBV9 to TRBJ2-5, with a weak D call TRBD2 (6 bases). The V gene's germline CDR1 is SGDLS and CDR2 YYNGEE. The V and J ends lost 4 bases and 5 bases respectively, with 18 bases between them. The CDR3 covers 15 residues. CDR3 nucleotides: TGTGCCAGCAGCCCCGCCCCCTGGGACTTGGAGACCCAGTACTTC. As protein: CASSPAPWDLETQYF.

The gene calls are TRBV12-3 or TRBV12-4 and TRBJ1-2, with no clear D. Between the trimmed V and J ends, which lost 3 bases and 8 bases, there was a span of 13 bases. CDR3 length: 13 residues. The CDR3 DNA is TGTGCCAGCAGTTTGATTCCGCTCTGGGGCTACACCTTC. Translation gives CASSLIPLWGYTF.

The genes are TRBV30 and TRBJ2-4; 9 bases are a match to TRBD1. The junction had 3 bases not matched to a gene; V was cut back by 0 bases and J by 6 bases. The CDR3 is 14 amino acids. Germline loops: CDR1 GTSNPN, CDR2 SVGIG (reference sequence). The CDR3: CAWSVGGQGNIQYF. CDR3 DNA: TGTGCCTGGAGTGTAGGGGGACAGGGAAACATTCAGTACTTC.

The chain has TRBV6-1 and TRBJ2-6; 9 bases agree with TRBD1. Germline CDR1 reads MNHNS; CDR2 reads SASEGT. Trimming took 6 bases from V and 0 from J; bases not matched to a gene: 6. This CDR3 comprises 17 residues. CDR3 in DNA: TGTGCCAGCAGGGACAGGGGTTTGAGCTCTGGGGCCAACGTCCTGACTTTC. This codes for CASRDRGLSSGANVLTF.

This clonotype has more than one count but fewer than ten. CDR3 nucleotides: TGTGCCAGTAGTAGACGGACAGGGTCCATCTACGAGCAGTACTTC. Residues: CASSRRTGSIYEQYF. The rearrangement uses TRBV19 and TRBJ2-7, with TRBD1 identical over 8 bases. Germline lookup yields CDR1 LNHDA and CDR2 SQIVND (reference sequence). The trim removed 4 bases at V and 3 bases at J, leaving 8 bases unmatched. This CDR3 has 15 amino acids. Filled out from reference TRBV19 and TRBJ2-7, the complete variable domain reads DGGITQSPKYLFRKEGQNVTLSCEQNLNHDAMYWYRQDPGQGLRLIYYSQIVNDFQKGDIAEGYSVSREKKESFPLTVTSAQKNPTAFYLCASSRRTGSIYEQYFGPGTRLTVT.

This clonotype appeared a few times. J is TRBJ1-2 and V is TRBV30; 10 nucleotides line up with TRBD1. V shed 2 bases, J shed 8 bases, and the junction held 5 bases outside the gene matches. The CDR3 runs 13 residues. Germline V lookup: CDR1 GTSNPN, CDR2 SVGIG (reference sequence). CDR3 sequence: CAWSTGTGVGYTF. CDR3 sequence (DNA): TGTGCCTGGAGTACCGGGACAGGGGTCGGCTACACCTTC. The complete variable domain, with remaining parts taken from reference TRBV30 and TRBJ1-2, reads SQTIHQWPATLVQPVGSPLSLECTVEGTSNPNLYWYRQAAGRGLQLLFYSVGIGQISSEVPQNLSASRPQDRQFILSSKKLLLSDSGFYLCAWSTGTGVGYTFGSGTRLTVV.

V and J are TRBV19 and TRBJ1-1, with TRBD1 matching 7 bases. The V and J ends lost 4 bases and 4 bases, in that order; junction bases with no gene match: 3. Germline CDR1 reads LNHDA; CDR2 reads SQIVND (reference sequence). The CDR3 consists of 13 residues. The chain's CDR3 is CASSRGGSTEAFF. CDR3 sequence (DNA): TGTGCCAGTAGTAGAGGGGGCTCCACTGAAGCTTTCTTT.

In its sample, this clonotype was seen a few times. V and J are TRBV6-4 and TRBJ1-2; 10 bases are shared with TRBD1. There are 14 residues in the CDR3. V dropped 4 bases and J dropped 6; count of bases not matched to a gene: 5. Germline values: CDR1 MRHNA, CDR2 SNTAGT. The CDR3 region has the DNA TGTGCCAGCAGTGCCGGACAGGGGGGAAATGGCTACACCTTC. Its protein product is CASSAGQGGNGYTF.

The table lists this clonotype with a few counts. The chain couples TRBV6-1 to TRBJ1-5; 8 bases agree with TRBD1. Trimming removed 0 bases from V and 2 bases from J; junction bases left unmatched: 0. Germline V gene sequence: CDR1 MNHNS, CDR2 SASEGT. The CDR3 totals 15 residues. This CDR3 reads CASSEATGGNQPQHF. The DNA of the CDR3 is TGTGCCAGCAGTGAAGCGACAGGGGGCAATCAGCCCCAGCATTTT.

This sequence joins TRBV7-6 and TRBJ2-3; 12 bases are a match to TRBD2. V lost 1 base to trimming and J lost 4 bases; unmatched junction nucleotides: 9. Germline V gives CDR1 SGHVS, CDR2 FNYEAQ. This CDR3 has 18 residues. CDR3 residues: CASSLGASGGAFADTQYF. The DNA for the CDR3 is TGTGCCAGCAGCTTAGGGGCTAGCGGGGGGGCATTTGCAGATACGCAGTATTTT.

This clonotype has just one count. This chain links TRBV5-4 with TRBJ1-1, with 7 bases lining up with TRBD1. Germline V lookup: CDR1 SGHNT, CDR2 YYREEE (reference sequence). The V gene end was trimmed by 3 bases and the J gene end by 1 base; junction bases not matched to a gene: 6. This CDR3 has 15 amino acids. CDR3 bases: TGTGCCAGCAGCTGGGGACAGTTCAGGAACACTGAAGCTTTCTTT. Translating gives CASSWGQFRNTEAFF.

CDR3 protein: CASSLGLASDTQYF. In nucleotides, the CDR3 is TGTGCCAGCAGCCTTGGACTAGCATCAGATACGCAGTATTTT. The V gene is TRBV28, the J gene TRBJ2-3; 8 positions agree with TRBD2. The CDR3 extends over 14 amino acids. With 6 bases clipped from V and 4 bases from J, the junction kept 6 bases outside the gene matches. Germline V lookup: CDR1 MDHEN, CDR2 SYDVKM.

There are a few counts of this clonotype. The gene calls are TRBV28 and TRBJ1-1; D possibly corresponds to TRBD1 (5 bases). There are 14 residues in the CDR3. In germline, CDR1 is MDHEN, CDR2 SYDVKM. V gave up 6 bases and J gave up 0 bases, with 11 bases separating them. This CDR3 is CASSPHRLNTEAFF. The CDR3 DNA reads TGTGCCAGCAGCCCCCACAGGTTGAACACTGAAGCTTTCTTT. Together with reference TRBV28 and TRBJ1-1, the CDR3 gives the full variable domain: DVKVTQSSRYLVKRTGEKVFLECVQDMDHENMFWYRQDPGLGLRLIYFSYDVKMKEKGDIPEGYSVSREKKERFSLILESASTNQTSMYLCASSPHRLNTEAFFGQGTRLTVV.